These 5 T cell receptor beta chains share one sample of origin, sequenced in a study of T-cell reconstitution after alpha-beta-depleted transplantation in children. Researchers prepared the TCRbeta library using unique molecular identifiers, the study reports. Each CDR3 protein is one row after TCRdb ran MiXCR on the PCR reads. Of hundreds of thousands of distinct CDR3 sequences listed, roughly 17% are singletons. The specimen comprised PBMCs, mostly from graft donor cells, sampled 360 days after TCRalphabeta/CD19-depleted stem cell transplant. Receptors originate from a male patient aged 2-15 years who had a stem cell transplant for acute lymphoblastic leukemia, so the T cells may come from the graft donor.

There are a few counts of this clonotype. The chain uses TRBV12-3 or TRBV12-4 and TRBJ2-7, with a tentative D call TRBD1 (5 bases). The V end lost 6 bases, the J end lost 6 bases, and 15 bases lay between the germline ends. The CDR3 totals 13 residues. CDR3 DNA sequence: TGTGCCAGCAGCCGCAACTCAGGGCTCGAGCAGTACTTC. This gives the protein CASSRNSGLEQYF.

This clonotype has a handful of counts. The V call is TRBV12-3 or TRBV12-4, the J call TRBJ1-1; the match to TRBD1 covers 8 bases. The length of the CDR3 is 12 residues. After removal of 9 bases from V and 6 bases from J, the junction contained 6 bases not matched to a gene. CDR3 in DNA: TGTGCCAGTACCAGGGGGCCATCTGAAGCTTTCTTT. Protein: CASTRGPSEAFF.

A few counts support this clonotype. An end of the junction does not agree with germline; a read error may underlie this. V is TRBV28 and J is TRBJ2-7, with 7 positions matching TRBD1. The CDR3 length is 14 residues. Per the germline V gene, CDR1 is MDHEN and CDR2 is SYDVKM. The CDR3 loop reads CASSLRDSPQRLHF. CDR3 coding DNA: TGTGCCAGCAGTTTAAGGGACAGCCCTCAACGGCTCCATTTC.

This clonotype was counted between two and nine times. V gene TRBV27 combines with J gene TRBJ2-7, with 7 bases lining up with TRBD2. Germline-derived CDR1 and CDR2 are MNHEY and SMNVEV (reference sequence). The CDR3 spans 15 residues. The V gene end was trimmed by 2 bases and the J gene end by 0 bases; junction bases not matched to a gene: 4. CDR3 in DNA: TGTGCCAGCAGTTTAGGGAGGGCTACCTCCTACGAGCAGTACTTC. Protein product: CASSLGRATSYEQYF.

This clonotype was seen at least ten times. The genes are TRBV27 and TRBJ2-2; D is ambiguous. Per the germline V gene, CDR1 is MNHEY and CDR2 is SMNVEV (reference sequence). Trimming cost V 3 bases and J 5 bases, with 10 bases left between them. The CDR3 runs to 14 residues. CDR3 loop: CASSFGTNTGELFF. In DNA form, the CDR3 reads TGTGCCAGCAGTTTCGGAACAAATACCGGGGAGCTGTTTTTT.